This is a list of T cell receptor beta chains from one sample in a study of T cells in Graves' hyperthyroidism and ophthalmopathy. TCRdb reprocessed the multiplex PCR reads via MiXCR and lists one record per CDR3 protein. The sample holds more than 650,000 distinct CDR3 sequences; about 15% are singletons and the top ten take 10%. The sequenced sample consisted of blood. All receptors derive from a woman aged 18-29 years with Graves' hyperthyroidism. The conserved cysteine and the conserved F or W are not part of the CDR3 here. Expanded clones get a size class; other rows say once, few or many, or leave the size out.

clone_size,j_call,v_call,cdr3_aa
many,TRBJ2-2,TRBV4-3,ASSQAWGRNTGELF
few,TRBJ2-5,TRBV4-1,ASSQGTSGRDRETQY
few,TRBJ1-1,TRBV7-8,ASSLLPRQAREAL
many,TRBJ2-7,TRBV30,AWNQNYEQY
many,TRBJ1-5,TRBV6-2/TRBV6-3,ASSSGAWGNQPQH
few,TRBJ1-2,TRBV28,ASKTDRWSNYGYT
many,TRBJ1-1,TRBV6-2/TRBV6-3,ASGDTEAF
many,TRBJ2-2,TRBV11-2,ASSPSPPHTGELF
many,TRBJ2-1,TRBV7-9,ASSSTEYNEQF
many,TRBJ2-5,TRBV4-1,ASSLVPVGGLETQY
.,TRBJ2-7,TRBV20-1,SARLREVGGGQY
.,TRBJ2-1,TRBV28,ASSTYNERF
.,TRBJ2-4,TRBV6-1,ASRRLDRLENIQY
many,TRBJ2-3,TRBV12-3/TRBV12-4,ASSFVGSPDTQY
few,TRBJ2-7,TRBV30,AWSPSPGTGYYEQY
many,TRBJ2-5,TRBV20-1,SALSRLETQY
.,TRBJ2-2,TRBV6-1,ASRFGLAQTGELF
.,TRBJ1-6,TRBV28,ASSRTGTTNNSPLH
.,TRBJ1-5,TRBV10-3,AISEYGYSNQPQH
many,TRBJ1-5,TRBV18,ASSRVGGGEQPQH
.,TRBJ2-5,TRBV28,ASSPRTSGGETQY
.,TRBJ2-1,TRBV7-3,ASSPLPGTSGSREQF
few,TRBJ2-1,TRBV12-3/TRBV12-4,ASSRPGTGIHEQF
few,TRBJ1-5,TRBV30,AWSVMGPQH
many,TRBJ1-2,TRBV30,AWSVLPRYGYT
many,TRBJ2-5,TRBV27,ASSLSGLEGRETQY
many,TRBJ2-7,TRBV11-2,ASSLGSVAYEQY
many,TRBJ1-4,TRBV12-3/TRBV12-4,ASSLGAGLGLDEKLF
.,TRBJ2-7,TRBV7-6,ASSLGGIDEQY
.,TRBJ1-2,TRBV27,ASSSGTGGAYGYT
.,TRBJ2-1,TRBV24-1,ATSVRGLTQF
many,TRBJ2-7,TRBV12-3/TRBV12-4,ASTSWDAAYEQY
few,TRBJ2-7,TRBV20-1,SARGQDRSYEQY
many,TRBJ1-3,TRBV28,ASSSGALQGAIGNTIY
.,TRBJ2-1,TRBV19,ATEGLAGVNEQF
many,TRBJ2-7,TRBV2,ASSEIRAPPYEQY
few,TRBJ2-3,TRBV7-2,ASSFMVHRVTDTQY
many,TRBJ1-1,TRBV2,ASSYRGGTEAF
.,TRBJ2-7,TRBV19,ASSILAGGPREQY
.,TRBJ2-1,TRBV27,ASSLLAGGPSRNWF
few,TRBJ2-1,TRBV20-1,SASLPGLAGIYEQF
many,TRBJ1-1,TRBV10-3,AISDVGQGRTEAF